The T cell receptor (beta chain) described here comes from a study of cytomegalovirus exposure and HLA in healthy donors. For the study at large: Most genotyped donors, 65% to 90% of about 400, had Caucasian-associated genetic ancestry.

The study ran its PCR with 60 Vbeta and 13 Jbeta primers. TCRdb keeps only in-frame clones here, not all; method: immunoSEQ multiplex PCR. Among fewer than 350,000 clones listed, about 87% were seen once. A remark on this clone: Its antigen is unidentified. The junction departs from germline at one end; a sequencing error may be responsible.

Notes on the study in general: The authors judged a highly shared variant cluster likely a sequencing artifact. In an earlier analysis, most TCR beta V segments were productive about 90% or about 30% of the time.

Sequenced input: PBMCs. This sequence originates from a woman aged 18-35 years in good health and CMV-seronegative.

The CDR3 sequence is CASSQSEQGNGNTIFF. The DNA for the CDR3 is TGCGCCAGCAGCCAATCTGAACAGGGTAATGGGAACACCATATTTTTT. V gene TRBV5-1 combines with J gene TRBJ1-3; D might be TRBD1 (6 bases). The CDR3 contains 16 residues. Germline V gives CDR1 SGHRS, CDR2 YFSETQ.